These T cell receptor beta chains were read from a single sample in a study of cytomegalovirus exposure and HLA in healthy donors. Measured with immunoSEQ multiplex PCR; TCRdb has only the in-frame clones, and not every one. This repertoire shows about 100,000 clones, roughly 70% found once; its top ten account for about 4.3%. Material for sequencing was PBMCs. The receptors originated from a woman aged 18-29 years in good health and CMV-seropositive. Both conserved end residues are trimmed from each CDR3.

j_call | v_call | cdr3_aa
TRBJ1-1 | TRBV4-3 | ASSQVGVNTEAF
TRBJ2-3 | TRBV7-9 | ASSPGLADWTDTQY
TRBJ2-5 | TRBV5-6 | ASSLVGLAGPGETQY
TRBJ1-2 | TRBV10-3 | ATSQGNYGYT
TRBJ2-7 | TRBV7-9 | ASSLQGATYEQY
TRBJ2-1 | TRBV27 | ASTQTSGRATEQF
TRBJ2-5 | TRBV7-2 | ASNLGILAGEAQETQY
TRBJ2-3 | TRBV4-1 | ASSQDGGRPDTQY
TRBJ2-2 | TRBV7-2 | ASSSVGQGSNTGELF
TRBJ1-2 | TRBV28 | ASSFWGQANYGYT
TRBJ2-7 | TRBV19 | ASSTQGIGYEQY
TRBJ2-5 | TRBV28 | ASSIRQINQETQY
TRBJ1-5 | TRBV7-9 | ASSSPNQPQH
TRBJ2-3 | TRBV5-1 | ASSLTGSSTDTQY
TRBJ2-7 | TRBV27 | ASSLSSGGYEQY
TRBJ1-2 | TRBV29-1 | SFHSIAPPGYT
TRBJ1-1 | TRBV15 | ATNPLRGLTEAF
TRBJ1-3 | TRBV5-1 | ASSWTEGNTIY
TRBJ2-1 | TRBV6-5 | ASRAGVVNEQF
TRBJ2-7 | TRBV5-1 | ASSQQGAYEQY
TRBJ2-1 | TRBV29-1 | SVDIGVGYNEQF
TRBJ2-7 | TRBV5-4 | ASSYSGIPSYEQY
TRBJ1-1 | TRBV6-5 | ASSTQGSDGTEAF
TRBJ1-2 | TRBV28 | ASSLFSRQGAKGYT
TRBJ2-1 | TRBV4-1 | ASSQLAGGYNEQF
TRBJ1-1 | TRBV11-2 | ASSYGTGVPQRAF
TRBJ1-5 | TRBV18 | ASSPGTGISNQPQH
TRBJ1-1 | TRBV19 | ASRMSNTEAF
TRBJ2-1 | TRBV13 | ASKGQGAYNEQF
TRBJ2-7 | TRBV9 | ASSVTYRVGYEQY
TRBJ1-1 | TRBV11-1 | ASSLNRVTEAF
TRBJ2-2 | TRBV7-3 | ASSSGLSPGELF
TRBJ1-5 | TRBV2 | ASSVVGAGNQPQH
TRBJ2-1 | TRBV6-1 | ASSEEDGTSNEQF
TRBJ2-1 | TRBV5-4 | ASSFGTSNEQF
TRBJ2-7 | TRBV5-4 | ASSARDYEQY